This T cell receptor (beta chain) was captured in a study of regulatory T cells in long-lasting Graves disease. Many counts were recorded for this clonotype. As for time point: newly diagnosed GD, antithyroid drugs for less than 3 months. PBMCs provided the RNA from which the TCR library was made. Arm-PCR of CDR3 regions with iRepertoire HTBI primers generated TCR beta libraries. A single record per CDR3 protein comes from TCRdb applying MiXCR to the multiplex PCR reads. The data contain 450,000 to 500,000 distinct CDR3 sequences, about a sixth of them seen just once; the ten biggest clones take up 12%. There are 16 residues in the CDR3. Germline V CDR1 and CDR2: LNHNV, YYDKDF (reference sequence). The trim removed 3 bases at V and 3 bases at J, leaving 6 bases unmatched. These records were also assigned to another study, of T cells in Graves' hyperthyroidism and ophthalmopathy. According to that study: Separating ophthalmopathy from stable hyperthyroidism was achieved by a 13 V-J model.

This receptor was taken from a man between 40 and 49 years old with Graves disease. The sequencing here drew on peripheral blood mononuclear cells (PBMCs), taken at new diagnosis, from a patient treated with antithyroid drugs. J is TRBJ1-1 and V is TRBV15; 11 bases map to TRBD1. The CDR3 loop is CATSRGTGGMDTEAFF. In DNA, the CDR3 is TGTGCCACCAGCAGGGGGACAGGGGGAATGGACACTGAAGCTTTCTTT.